This TCR beta chain was sequenced during a study of blood T cell repertoires in COVID-19 (dated by TCRdb to about 2020). Background on the whole study: Samples from collaborators originated in the United States, Italy and Spain and spanned both the acute and convalescent phases of COVID-19. The material from the prospective study consisted of cDNA or gDNA derived from T cells, B-cell-depleted T cells, or PBMCs. Sample metadata almost always included a de-identified subject ID, COVID-19 status, age in years and sex. The dataset comprised deeply sampled blood TCRbeta repertoires from subjects exposed to, actively infected with, or recovered from COVID-19. HLA class I and class II types, where available, came from metadata supplied by the sample provider rather than from assay-based typing. The repertoires were released in a freely available public database meant as a resource for research on the immune response to SARS-CoV-2. The samples were drawn from two sources: the first 160 participants of the ongoing ImmuneRACE study, and some 1,300 subjects contributed by 6 global collaborators. Summary of the overall study and its limitations: How much clinical and demographic metadata was included differed by source and by participant, and the metadata was provided uncurated.

Each collaborating institution followed its own protocols to collect whole blood in K2EDTA tubes. For TCRbeta analysis, collaborator samples were shipped as frozen whole blood, as isolated PBMCs, or as DNA extracted from either sample type. The V end gives up 8 bases and the J end 3 bases, leaving 2 bases in the junction not matched to a gene. From its cysteine to its phenylalanine, the CDR3 spans 14 amino acids. Only CDR3 DNA remains: 42 bases, in frame from the first base. CDR1 SEHNR and CDR2 FQNEAQ are derived from the germline V gene (reference sequence). TCRbeta CDR3 regions were amplified from genomic DNA by means of the immunoSEQ Assay, a bias-controlled multiplex PCR. In the authors' own workflow: Within the assay, amplification of reference gene primers was used to estimate how many nucleated cells each sample contained. Sequence reads were collapsed and filtered to measure the absolute abundance of every unique TCRbeta CDR3 rearrangement. Productive Simpson clonality was computed per sample as the square root of Simpson's diversity index over productive rearrangements. In TCRdb, the immuneACCESS table is reduced to in-frame sequences with V and J assigned. These tables do not hold every clone; where another copy was compared, an unresolved V gene accounts for under half, and the others remain unexplained. V, J and clone size are taken as reported in that table, and D and trimming were inferred from the DNA itself. The sample has 60,000 to 95,000 clones on record, 90% to 95% of them singletons. The ten largest account for roughly 6% of the sample.

This clone was counted a single time. What antigen it recognizes has not been identified. The record has no base qualities; no much larger clone is one base away. This receptor chain uses TRBV7-9 and TRBJ2-5, and TRBD2 aligns with 14 junction nucleotides. The specimen was peripheral blood. The receptor's source is a human donor in a cohort sampled during active COVID-19. The base sequence is TGTGCCAGCTCGACTAGCGGGGGGGAAGAGACCCAGTACTTC. Its coded protein is CASSTSGGEETQYF.